These T cell receptor beta chains were read from a single sample in a study of blood T cell repertoires in COVID-19. Libraries were prepared by immunoSEQ multiplex PCR; TCRdb keeps only in-frame clonotypes and omits some of them. Among around 50,000 clones, 80% to 95% were seen once, and the ten largest hold about 3.4%. The sequenced sample was peripheral blood. The receptors here all came from a human donor in a cohort sampled during active COVID-19. Both conserved end residues are part of each CDR3. Fields, in order: CDR3 DNA, CDR3 protein, J gene, clone size, D gene, V gene. The D gene is left open where the match is weak. Size values are once, few and many counts, or a class for expanded clones, and some rows have none.

CDR3nt: TGTGCCAGCACCCACTCTGGGACAGGGTCCGTGAGCGGCTACACCTTC
CDR3aa: CASTHSGTGSVSGYTF
j_gene: TRBJ1-2
abundance: .
d_gene: TRBD1
v_gene: TRBV27

CDR3nt: TGTGCCAGCAGACTAGCGGAGGACAATGAGCAGTTCTTC
CDR3aa: CASRLAEDNEQFF
j_gene: TRBJ2-1
abundance: .
d_gene: TRBD2
v_gene: TRBV2

CDR3nt: TGTGCCAGCAGCTCCGGGTCTGGCACCATTAACTATGGCTACACCTTC
CDR3aa: CASSSGSGTINYGYTF
j_gene: TRBJ1-2
abundance: once
d_gene: .
v_gene: TRBV9

CDR3nt: TGTGCCAACAGCTTCCCCCGAGGGGGACAGGGGGCGCATGGAAACACCATATATTTT
CDR3aa: CANSFPRGGQGAHGNTIYF
j_gene: TRBJ1-3
abundance: .
d_gene: TRBD1
v_gene: TRBV11-2

CDR3nt: TGTGCCAGCAGGTCGACAGGGAGTCGAGAGACCCAGTACTTC
CDR3aa: CASRSTGSRETQYF
j_gene: TRBJ2-5
abundance: .
d_gene: TRBD1
v_gene: TRBV6-5

CDR3nt: TGCAGCGCTGAGGACAACTCTGGGGCCAACGTCCTGACTTTC
CDR3aa: CSAEDNSGANVLTF
j_gene: TRBJ2-6
abundance: .
d_gene: .
v_gene: TRBV29-1

CDR3nt: TGTGCCACCTCAGCGGAGGACGAGCAGTACTTC
CDR3aa: CATSAEDEQYF
j_gene: TRBJ2-7
abundance: .
d_gene: .
v_gene: TRBV10-3

CDR3nt: TGTGCCAGCAGTTACTTTAGAGCGGGGGCCTACGAGCAGTACTTC
CDR3aa: CASSYFRAGAYEQYF
j_gene: TRBJ2-7
abundance: .
d_gene: TRBD2
v_gene: TRBV6-5

CDR3nt: TGTGCCAGCAGTCCCCTGACTAGCAGGGAGACCCAGTACTTC
CDR3aa: CASSPLTSRETQYF
j_gene: TRBJ2-5
abundance: .
d_gene: TRBD2
v_gene: TRBV2

CDR3nt: TGTGCCAGCAGCCCACTGACAGGGGAGAATGAAAAACTGTTTTTT
CDR3aa: CASSPLTGENEKLFF
j_gene: TRBJ1-4
abundance: .
d_gene: TRBD1
v_gene: TRBV9

CDR3nt: TGTGCCTGGAGGAGGAACACTGAAGCTTTCTTT
CDR3aa: CAWRRNTEAFF
j_gene: TRBJ1-1
abundance: .
d_gene: .
v_gene: TRBV30

CDR3nt: TGTGCCAGCAGCTGGGCGGGGGCAGAGGGTCAGCCCCAGCATTTT
CDR3aa: CASSWAGAEGQPQHF
j_gene: TRBJ1-5
abundance: .
d_gene: .
v_gene: TRBV5-5

CDR3nt: TGTGCCAGTAGTATGACCCACAGGGGTGTGGGAGATACGCAGTATTTT
CDR3aa: CASSMTHRGVGDTQYF
j_gene: TRBJ2-3
abundance: .
d_gene: TRBD1
v_gene: TRBV19

CDR3nt: TGTGCCAGCAGTTCAAAAACAGGGTGGGGTGAAAAACTGTTTTTT
CDR3aa: CASSSKTGWGEKLFF
j_gene: TRBJ1-4
abundance: .
d_gene: .
v_gene: TRBV28

CDR3nt: TGTGCCAGCCGTCGAGGGCAGCTCACCTACGAGCAGTACTTC
CDR3aa: CASRRGQLTYEQYF
j_gene: TRBJ2-7
abundance: .
d_gene: .
v_gene: TRBV27

CDR3nt: TGTGCCAGCAGCTTATTGAAACAGGGAGCGTCAAACACCATATATTTT
CDR3aa: CASSLLKQGASNTIYF
j_gene: TRBJ1-3
abundance: .
d_gene: .
v_gene: TRBV11-2

CDR3nt: TGCGCCAGCCGACTAGCGGGGCTCTCCCAGGAGCAGTTCTTC
CDR3aa: CASRLAGLSQEQFF
j_gene: TRBJ2-1
abundance: few
d_gene: TRBD2
v_gene: TRBV5-1

CDR3nt: TGTGCCAGCAGTTTTTTATCGCAGGGCAAGGGGCCCCAGCATTTT
CDR3aa: CASSFLSQGKGPQHF
j_gene: TRBJ1-5
abundance: .
d_gene: .
v_gene: TRBV28

CDR3nt: TGTGCCAGCAGCCAATCGACAGGGTTCATCTCACCCCTCCACTTT
CDR3aa: CASSQSTGFISPLHF
j_gene: TRBJ1-6
abundance: .
d_gene: TRBD1
v_gene: TRBV14

CDR3nt: TGCGCCAGCAGCCATGGGGGACAGGGTAGCTATGGCTACACCTTC
CDR3aa: CASSHGGQGSYGYTF
j_gene: TRBJ1-2
abundance: .
d_gene: TRBD1
v_gene: TRBV4-1

CDR3nt: TGTGCCAGCAGCCCGGGACTAGTCGAGACCCAGTACTTC
CDR3aa: CASSPGLVETQYF
j_gene: TRBJ2-5
abundance: .
d_gene: TRBD2
v_gene: TRBV7-2

CDR3nt: TGCGCCAGCAGCCCGACGGGACAGGACTACACCTTC
CDR3aa: CASSPTGQDYTF
j_gene: TRBJ1-2
abundance: .
d_gene: TRBD1
v_gene: TRBV5-1

CDR3nt: TGCGCCAGCAGCTCGAGACCTAGGACTAGCGGGAGGTCCGGGGAGCTGTTTTTT
CDR3aa: CASSSRPRTSGRSGELFF
j_gene: TRBJ2-2
abundance: .
d_gene: TRBD2
v_gene: TRBV5-1

CDR3nt: TGTGCCAGCAGTCCAACCAGACTAGCGGGAGACCCGAGGGAGCAGTACTTC
CDR3aa: CASSPTRLAGDPREQYF
j_gene: TRBJ2-7
abundance: .
d_gene: TRBD2
v_gene: TRBV6-6

CDR3nt: TGTGCCAGCAGCTGGACTAGCGGGAGTAACTACGAGCAGTACTTC
CDR3aa: CASSWTSGSNYEQYF
j_gene: TRBJ2-7
abundance: .
d_gene: TRBD2
v_gene: TRBV5-4

CDR3nt: TGTGCCAGCAGCTTTAACACCGGGTCCTGGCGGTACGAGCAGTACTTC
CDR3aa: CASSFNTGSWRYEQYF
j_gene: TRBJ2-7
abundance: once
d_gene: .
v_gene: TRBV5-8

CDR3nt: TGTGCCAGTAGTATGCCGACCCTTCGTGGGGCGCGATCACCCCTCCACTTT
CDR3aa: CASSMPTLRGARSPLHF
j_gene: TRBJ1-6
abundance: .
d_gene: .
v_gene: TRBV19

CDR3nt: TGTGCCAGCAGCTCCGACAGGACGTACGAGCAGTTCTTC
CDR3aa: CASSSDRTYEQFF
j_gene: TRBJ2-1
abundance: .
d_gene: .
v_gene: TRBV28

CDR3nt: TGCAGCGTTGAGGGTAGCGGCGATTTAAACTACAATGAGCAGTTCTTC
CDR3aa: CSVEGSGDLNYNEQFF
j_gene: TRBJ2-1
abundance: .
d_gene: .
v_gene: TRBV29-1

CDR3nt: TGCAGCAGAGGGGACTCCAATGAGCAGTTCTTC
CDR3aa: CSRGDSNEQFF
j_gene: TRBJ2-1
abundance: .
d_gene: .
v_gene: TRBV20-1

CDR3nt: TGTGCCAGCAGTTTGAATAGCGAACATAATGAGCAGTTCTTC
CDR3aa: CASSLNSEHNEQFF
j_gene: TRBJ2-1
abundance: .
d_gene: .
v_gene: TRBV28

CDR3nt: TGTGCCAGCAAGAAGCTGGCAGCGGATGAGGGCTACACCTTC
CDR3aa: CASKKLAADEGYTF
j_gene: TRBJ1-2
abundance: .
d_gene: .
v_gene: TRBV6-5

CDR3nt: TGTGCCAGCAGCGTAGAGGTTGGGGGCGCCTACGAGCAGTACTTC
CDR3aa: CASSVEVGGAYEQYF
j_gene: TRBJ2-7
abundance: .
d_gene: .
v_gene: TRBV9

CDR3nt: TGTGCCAGCAGCCCCAGGACTAGCGGGAGCTTGGAGACCCAGTACTTC
CDR3aa: CASSPRTSGSLETQYF
j_gene: TRBJ2-5
abundance: once
d_gene: TRBD2
v_gene: TRBV7-6

CDR3nt: TGTGCCAGCACCACATACTACGAGCAGTACTTC
CDR3aa: CASTTYYEQYF
j_gene: TRBJ2-7
abundance: .
d_gene: .
v_gene: TRBV12-3/TRBV12-4

CDR3nt: TGTGCCAGCAGCCCGGACAGGGGTGAGGGGAGCAATCAGCCCCAGCATTTT
CDR3aa: CASSPDRGEGSNQPQHF
j_gene: TRBJ1-5
abundance: .
d_gene: TRBD1
v_gene: TRBV11-2

CDR3nt: TGTGCCAGCAGCTTAGTAGGTAGGGGTTGGAGGGAGAACTACGAGCAGTACTTC
CDR3aa: CASSLVGRGWRENYEQYF
j_gene: TRBJ2-7
abundance: .
d_gene: .
v_gene: TRBV11-2

CDR3nt: TGTGCCAGTAGGGTGGACAGCACGGGTCTCGGCTACACCTTC
CDR3aa: CASRVDSTGLGYTF
j_gene: TRBJ1-2
abundance: .
d_gene: .
v_gene: TRBV19

CDR3nt: TGTGCCAGCAGCTTAGTTGCGGGAGGGCTCTCCACAGATACGCAGTATTTT
CDR3aa: CASSLVAGGLSTDTQYF
j_gene: TRBJ2-3
abundance: once
d_gene: TRBD2
v_gene: TRBV11-2

CDR3nt: TGTGCCAGCAGTGGTGAGGAGACCCAGTACTTC
CDR3aa: CASSGEETQYF
j_gene: TRBJ2-5
abundance: .
d_gene: .
v_gene: TRBV2

CDR3nt: TGTGCCAGCTCACCCCCGGGACAGAACTACGAGCAGTACTTC
CDR3aa: CASSPPGQNYEQYF
j_gene: TRBJ2-7
abundance: .
d_gene: TRBD1
v_gene: TRBV18

CDR3nt: TGTGCCAGCTCACCAGAACAAGTGAACACTGAAGCTTTCTTT
CDR3aa: CASSPEQVNTEAFF
j_gene: TRBJ1-1
abundance: .
d_gene: .
v_gene: TRBV18

CDR3nt: TGTGCCAGTAGTAGGGGTTCTAGCGGGAGGGCCTCAGATACGCAGTATTTT
CDR3aa: CASSRGSSGRASDTQYF
j_gene: TRBJ2-3
abundance: .
d_gene: TRBD2
v_gene: TRBV19

CDR3nt: TGTGCCAGCAGCTTCCTCGGACTAGCGGGAGGTGGTGAGCAGTTCTTC
CDR3aa: CASSFLGLAGGGEQFF
j_gene: TRBJ2-1
abundance: .
d_gene: TRBD2
v_gene: TRBV7-3

CDR3nt: TGTGCCAGCAGTTTATTAGCGGGAGACTACGAGCAGTACTTC
CDR3aa: CASSLLAGDYEQYF
j_gene: TRBJ2-7
abundance: .
d_gene: TRBD2
v_gene: TRBV28

CDR3nt: TGTGCCAGCAGCTTGGGACTAGCGGGAGTACTCGAGCAGTACTTC
CDR3aa: CASSLGLAGVLEQYF
j_gene: TRBJ2-7
abundance: .
d_gene: TRBD2
v_gene: TRBV9

CDR3nt: TGCGCCAGCAGCCCAGCTCAGGGGGGTCAAGAGACCCAGTACTTC
CDR3aa: CASSPAQGGQETQYF
j_gene: TRBJ2-5
abundance: .
d_gene: .
v_gene: TRBV5-1

CDR3nt: TGTGCCAGCAGTGAAAGAGTACGCACCGGGGAGCTGTTTTTT
CDR3aa: CASSERVRTGELFF
j_gene: TRBJ2-2
abundance: few
d_gene: .
v_gene: TRBV2

CDR3nt: TGCAGCGCTTCCGGGACAGGGTCCTACAATGAGCAGTTCTTC
CDR3aa: CSASGTGSYNEQFF
j_gene: TRBJ2-1
abundance: .
d_gene: TRBD1
v_gene: TRBV29-1

CDR3nt: TGTGCCAGCAGCCCAGGGACAGGGAACAACGAGCAGTACTTC
CDR3aa: CASSPGTGNNEQYF
j_gene: TRBJ2-7
abundance: .
d_gene: TRBD1
v_gene: TRBV11-3